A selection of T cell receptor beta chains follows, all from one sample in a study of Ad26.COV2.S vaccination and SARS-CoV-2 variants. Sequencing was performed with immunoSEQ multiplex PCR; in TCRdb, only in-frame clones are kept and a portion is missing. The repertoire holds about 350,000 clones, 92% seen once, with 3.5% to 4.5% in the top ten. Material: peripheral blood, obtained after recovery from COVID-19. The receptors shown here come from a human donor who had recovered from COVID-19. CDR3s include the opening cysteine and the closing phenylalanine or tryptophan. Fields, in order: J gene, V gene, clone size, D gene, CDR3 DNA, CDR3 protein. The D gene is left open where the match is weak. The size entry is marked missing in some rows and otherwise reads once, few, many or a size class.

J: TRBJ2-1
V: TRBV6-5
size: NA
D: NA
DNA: TGTGCCAGCCGTCGGTCGAGCTCCTACAATGAGCAGTTCTTC
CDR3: CASRRSSSYNEQFF

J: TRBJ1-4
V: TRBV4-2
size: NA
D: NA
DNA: TGTGCCAGCAGCCAAGATAGGTTAGGGGTGGGTGAAAAACTGTTTTTT
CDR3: CASSQDRLGVGEKLFF

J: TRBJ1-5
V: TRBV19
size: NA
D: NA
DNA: TGTGCCAGCTCTGATCCGGGTCAGCCCCAGCATTTT
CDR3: CASSDPGQPQHF

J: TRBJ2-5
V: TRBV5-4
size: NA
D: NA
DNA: TGTGCCAGCAGCTTGAGGGAGACCCAGTACTTC
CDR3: CASSLRETQYF

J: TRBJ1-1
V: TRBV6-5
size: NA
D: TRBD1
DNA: TGTGCCAGCCAGGGGGTGGGCACTGAAGCTTTCTTT
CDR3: CASQGVGTEAFF

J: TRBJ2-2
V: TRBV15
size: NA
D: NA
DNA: TGTGCCACCAGCCAACCGCGGGACACCGGGGAGCTGTTTTTT
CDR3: CATSQPRDTGELFF

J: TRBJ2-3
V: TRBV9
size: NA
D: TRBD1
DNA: TGTGCCAGCAGCAAAGGACAGGGTACAGATACGCAGTATTTT
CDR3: CASSKGQGTDTQYF

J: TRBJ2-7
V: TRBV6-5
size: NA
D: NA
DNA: TGTGCCAGCACCCTCAGGGGTGTAGACTACGAGCAGTACTTC
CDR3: CASTLRGVDYEQYF

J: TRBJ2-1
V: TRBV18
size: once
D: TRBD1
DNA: TGTGCCAGCTCACCAGGGACGATACGGAGACAGGGGGAGAATGAGCAGTTCTTC
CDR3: CASSPGTIRRQGENEQFF

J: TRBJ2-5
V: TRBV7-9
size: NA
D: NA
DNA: TGTGCCAGCAGCTTAACTGGAGTGCGGGAGACCCAGTACTTC
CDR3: CASSLTGVRETQYF

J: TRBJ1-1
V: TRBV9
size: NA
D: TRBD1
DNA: TGTGCCAGCAGCGCGGGACAGAACATGAACACTGAAGCTTTCTTT
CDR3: CASSAGQNMNTEAFF

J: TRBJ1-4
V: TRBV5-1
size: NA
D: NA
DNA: TGCGCCAGCAGCGGCACGGACGCAACTAATGAAAAACTGTTTTTT
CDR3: CASSGTDATNEKLFF

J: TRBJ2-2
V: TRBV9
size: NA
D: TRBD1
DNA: TGTGCCAGCGGAAGAACCAGACAGGGCGCGAACACCGGGGAGCTGTTTTTT
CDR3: CASGRTRQGANTGELFF

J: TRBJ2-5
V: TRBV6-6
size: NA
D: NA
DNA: TGTGCCAGCAGTTTAGCTATTGAGACCCAGTACTTC
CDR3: CASSLAIETQYF

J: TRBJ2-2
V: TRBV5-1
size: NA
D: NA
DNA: TGCGCCAGCAGCTTGGCCGGGCGGGGCAACACCGGGGAGCTGTTTTTT
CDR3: CASSLAGRGNTGELFF

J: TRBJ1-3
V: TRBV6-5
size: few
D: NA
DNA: TGTGCCAGCAGTTACCAAGGACATTTTGGAAACACCATATATTTT
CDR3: CASSYQGHFGNTIYF

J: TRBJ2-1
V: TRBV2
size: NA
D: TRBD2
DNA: TGTGCCAGCGGACTAGCCGGTTTGGATGAGCAGTTCTTC
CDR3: CASGLAGLDEQFF

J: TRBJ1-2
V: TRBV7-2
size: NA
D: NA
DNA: TGTGCCACTGAAAGGACTCTCCCTGGCTACACCTTC
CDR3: CATERTLPGYTF

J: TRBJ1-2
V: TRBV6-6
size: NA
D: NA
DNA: TGTGCCAGCAGCCCTCGACAGGCTTCTAACTATGGCTACACCTTC
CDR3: CASSPRQASNYGYTF

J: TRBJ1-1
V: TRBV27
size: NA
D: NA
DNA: TGTGCCAGCAGTCCAGGGCGCCTAATAAGGAACACTGAAGCTTTCTTT
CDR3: CASSPGRLIRNTEAFF

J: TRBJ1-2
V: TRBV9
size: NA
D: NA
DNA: TGTGCCAGCAGGAGAGGCCGTGGCTACACCTTC
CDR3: CASRRGRGYTF

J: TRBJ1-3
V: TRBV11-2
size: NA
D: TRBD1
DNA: TGTGCCAGCAGCTTAGGCCCAGGGGGAACTGGAAACACCATATATTTT
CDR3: CASSLGPGGTGNTIYF

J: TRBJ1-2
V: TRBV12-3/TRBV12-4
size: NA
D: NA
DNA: TGTGCCAGCAGTGAAGACAGCTATGGCTACACCTTC
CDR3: CASSEDSYGYTF